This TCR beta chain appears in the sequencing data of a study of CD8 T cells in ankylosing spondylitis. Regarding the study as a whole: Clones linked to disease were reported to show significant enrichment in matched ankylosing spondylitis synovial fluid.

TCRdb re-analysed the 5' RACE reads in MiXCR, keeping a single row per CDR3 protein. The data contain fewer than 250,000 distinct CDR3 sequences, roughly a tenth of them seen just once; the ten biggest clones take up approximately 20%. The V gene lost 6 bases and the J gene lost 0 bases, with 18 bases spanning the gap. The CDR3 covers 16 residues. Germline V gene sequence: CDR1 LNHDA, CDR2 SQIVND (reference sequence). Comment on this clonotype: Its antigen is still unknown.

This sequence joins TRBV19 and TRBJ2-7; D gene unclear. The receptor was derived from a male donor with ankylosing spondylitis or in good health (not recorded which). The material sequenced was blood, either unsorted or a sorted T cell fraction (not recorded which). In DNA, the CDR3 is TGTGCCAGTAGCCAAACGGACCTACCGAGCTCCTACGAGCAGTACTTC. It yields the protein CASSQTDLPSSYEQYF.